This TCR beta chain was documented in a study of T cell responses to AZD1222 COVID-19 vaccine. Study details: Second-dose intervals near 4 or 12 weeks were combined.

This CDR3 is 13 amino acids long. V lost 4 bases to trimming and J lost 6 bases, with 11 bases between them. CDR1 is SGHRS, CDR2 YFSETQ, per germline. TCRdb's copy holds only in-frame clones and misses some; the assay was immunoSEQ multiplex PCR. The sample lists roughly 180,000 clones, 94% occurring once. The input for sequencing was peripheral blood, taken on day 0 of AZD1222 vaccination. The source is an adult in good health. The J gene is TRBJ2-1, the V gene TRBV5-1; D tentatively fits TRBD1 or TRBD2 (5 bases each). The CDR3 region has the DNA TGCGCCAGCAGCGACCGGGACCTCAATGAGCAGTTCTTC. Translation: CASSDRDLNEQFF.